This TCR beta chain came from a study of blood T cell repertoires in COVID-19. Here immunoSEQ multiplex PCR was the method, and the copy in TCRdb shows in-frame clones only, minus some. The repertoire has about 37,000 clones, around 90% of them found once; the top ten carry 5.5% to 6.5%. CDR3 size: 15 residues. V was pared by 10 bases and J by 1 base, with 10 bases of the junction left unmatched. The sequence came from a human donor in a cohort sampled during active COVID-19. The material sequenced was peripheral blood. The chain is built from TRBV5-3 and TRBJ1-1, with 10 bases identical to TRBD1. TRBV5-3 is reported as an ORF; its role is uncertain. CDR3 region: CASGTGVERNTEAFF. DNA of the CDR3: TGTGCCTCGGGGACAGGGGTAGAGAGGAACACTGAAGCTTTCTTT.